This T cell receptor beta chain stems from a study of blood T cell repertoires in COVID-19. At the level of the study: T cells, B-cell-depleted T cells, or PBMCs provided the cDNA or gDNA that served as material.

Ages ranged from roughly 18 to 100 years, with residence in under 25 US areas. Cohort placement rested on clinical history that participants reported themselves. Sequencing used immunoSEQ multiplex PCR; TCRdb keeps in-frame clones, though not all of them. The table records about 220,000 clones, almost 90% of them present only once. Notes on this clone: One end of the junction is discordant with germline, which a read error may explain.

Germline values: CDR1 LGHNA, CDR2 YNFKEQ. This CDR3 has 14 residues. The sequencing sample was made of PBMCs or T cells enriched from blood (not recorded which). The chain couples TRBV4-2 to TRBJ2-5; no definite D call. This sequence originates from a woman between 45 and 65 years old with acute COVID-19. DNA of the CDR3: TGTGCCGGCAGCTCGGCTACAGTTCAAGAGACCCAGTACTTC. Translated: CAGSSATVQETQYF.